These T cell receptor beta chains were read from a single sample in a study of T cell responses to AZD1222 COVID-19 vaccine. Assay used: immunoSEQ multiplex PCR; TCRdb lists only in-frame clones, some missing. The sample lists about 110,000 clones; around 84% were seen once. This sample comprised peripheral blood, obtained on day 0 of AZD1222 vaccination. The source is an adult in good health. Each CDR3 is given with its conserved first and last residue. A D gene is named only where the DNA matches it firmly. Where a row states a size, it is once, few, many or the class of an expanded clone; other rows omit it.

CASTSQETQYF TGTGCCAGCACCAGCCAAGAGACCCAGTACTTC TRBJ2-5 TRBV2 - -
CASSTGDRPSYEQYF TGTGCCAGCAGTACGGGGGACAGACCCTCCTACGAGCAGTACTTC TRBJ2-7 TRBV6-8 - -
CASTRGMNTEAFF TGTGCCAGCACGAGAGGTATGAACACTGAAGCTTTCTTT TRBJ1-1 TRBV5-6 - -
CASSLVPGRGVWAYTF TGTGCCAGCAGCTTGGTCCCGGGACGGGGAGTATGGGCCTACACCTTC TRBJ1-2 TRBV7-2 - -
CASSSEVVNEQFF TGTGCCAGCAGCTCCGAGGTAGTCAATGAGCAGTTCTTC TRBJ2-1 TRBV7-9 - -
CASSEKGAPTWQTTNEKLFF TGTGCCAGCAGTGAGAAGGGGGCCCCCACATGGCAAACAACTAATGAAAAACTGTTTTTT TRBJ1-4 TRBV6-1 - TRBD1
CASSRTGGRVEAFF TGTGCCAGCAGCCGGACAGGGGGCCGGGTTGAAGCTTTCTTT TRBJ1-1 TRBV3-1/TRBV3-2 - TRBD1
CASSGGVNEKLFF TGTGCCAGCAGTGGAGGGGTTAATGAAAAACTGTTTTTT TRBJ1-4 TRBV12-3/TRBV12-4 once -
CASSLLGGKTIYF TGTGCCAGCAGCTTGCTAGGGGGGAAAACCATATATTTT TRBJ1-3 TRBV5-6 once -
CASSTPGATDTQYF TGTGCCAGCAGTACCCCCGGGGCCACAGATACGCAGTATTTT TRBJ2-3 TRBV28 few -
CASRPPGREQYF TGTGCCAGCAGACCACCGGGACGCGAGCAGTACTTC TRBJ2-7 TRBV2 once -
CASRQGLRNEQFF TGTGCCAGCAGACAGGGATTGCGCAATGAGCAGTTCTTC TRBJ2-1 TRBV6-5 - -
CATSSRWGKGQPQHF TGTGCCACCAGCTCCAGGTGGGGGAAGGGTCAGCCCCAGCATTTT TRBJ1-5 TRBV15 - -
CASSSTRISISRGEEKLFF TGTGCCAGCAGCAGCACGAGGATATCCATAAGTAGGGGAGAGGAAAAACTGTTTTTT TRBJ1-4 TRBV3-1/TRBV3-2 - -
CASSQDVSSGEPDTQYF TGCGCCAGCAGCCAAGATGTGTCGTCAGGGGAGCCAGATACGCAGTATTTT TRBJ2-3 TRBV4-3 - -
CASSASGTSYPYF TGTGCCAGCAGCGCTTCCGGGACTAGTTATCCGTACTTC TRBJ2-7 TRBV9 - TRBD2
CASSYREYYTF TGTGCCAGCAGTTACAGGGAATACTACACCTTC TRBJ1-2 TRBV6-5 - -
CASSPGQGIGTDTQYF TGTGCCAGCTCACCCGGACAGGGGATTGGCACAGATACGCAGTATTTT TRBJ2-3 TRBV18 - TRBD1
CASRGTGDQPQHF TGTGCCAGCAGGGGGACAGGGGATCAGCCCCAGCATTTT TRBJ1-5 TRBV2 - TRBD1
CASSQDRIAGGVSGEQFF TGTGCCAGCAGCCAAGATCGGATAGCGGGGGGGGTTTCGGGTGAGCAGTTCTTC TRBJ2-1 TRBV4-2 few TRBD2
CASSQGLAGAFYEQYF TGTGCCAGCAGCCAAGGGCTAGCGGGGGCATTCTACGAGCAGTACTTC TRBJ2-7 TRBV14 - TRBD2
CASSPPLRGWETQYF TGTGCCAGCAGTCCACCCCTCAGGGGCTGGGAGACCCAGTACTTC TRBJ2-5 TRBV6-2/TRBV6-3 once -
CASSPRTKREQYF TGTGCCAGCAGTCCCCGGACCAAGAGGGAGCAGTACTTC TRBJ2-7 TRBV6-2/TRBV6-3 - -
CASSLALIGDTTYEQYF TGTGCCAGCAGCTTAGCGTTGATTGGGGACACTACCTACGAGCAGTACTTC TRBJ2-7 TRBV7-7 - -
CASSFTNQPQHF TGTGCCAGCAGTTTCACAAATCAGCCCCAGCATTTT TRBJ1-5 TRBV12-3/TRBV12-4 medium-sized -
CASSRGAGSTDTQYF TGTGCCAGCAGCCGCGGGGCCGGAAGCACAGATACGCAGTATTTT TRBJ2-3 TRBV7-9 - -
CASSGLQSNYGYTF TGTGCCAGCAGCGGACTGCAATCGAACTATGGCTACACCTTC TRBJ1-2 TRBV6-2/TRBV6-3 - -
CASSDPQGGNTEAFF TGCGCCAGCAGCGACCCACAGGGGGGGAACACTGAAGCTTTCTTT TRBJ1-1 TRBV5-1 - TRBD1
CASSPRTVDTEAFF TGTGCCAGCAGCCCCCGGACGGTAGACACTGAAGCTTTCTTT TRBJ1-1 TRBV3-1/TRBV3-2 few -